This TCR beta chain is drawn from a study of control samples from healthy donors and cancer patients. The protocol was immunoSEQ multiplex PCR, while the TCRdb copy is restricted to in-frame clones and leaves out a portion. The table lists about 120,000 clones, 91% of them singletons. This clone has a handful of counts. The germline V gene encodes CDR1 SNHLY and CDR2 FYNNEI. The CDR3 length is 16 residues. V lost 2 bases and J lost 6, with 16 bases in between. V and J are TRBV2 and TRBJ2-2; D is possibly TRBD2 (7 bases). Sequenced input: blood. The source is a woman between 18 and 30 years old in good health. CDR3 nucleotide sequence: TGTGCCAGCAGTGAAAGCCCTCGGGGGGCGTCCGGGGAGCTGTTTTTT. It codes for CASSESPRGASGELFF.